A selection of T cell receptor beta chains follows, all from one sample in a study of shared clonotypes between healthy human individuals. TCRdb's table, derived via immunoSEQ multiplex PCR, lists solely in-frame clones and lacks some. The sample holds some 2,400,000 clones, around 95% seen once. The source material was naive CD4+ T cells sorted from blood. The source of these receptors is a man between 18 and 29 years old in good health. CDR3s include the opening cysteine and the closing phenylalanine or tryptophan. Each record gives: V gene, J gene, CDR3 protein.

v_call: TRBV7-7
j_call: TRBJ2-5
cdr3_aa: CASSLGMKGALQETQYF

v_call: TRBV10-3
j_call: TRBJ2-1
cdr3_aa: CAIRGKEPTTYNEQFF

v_call: TRBV18
j_call: TRBJ1-1
cdr3_aa: CASSPLGGMNTEAFF

v_call: TRBV6-1
j_call: TRBJ2-7
cdr3_aa: CASSERDRVPGTYEQYF

v_call: TRBV7-6
j_call: TRBJ1-6
cdr3_aa: CASSFSPGDSGGSPLHF

v_call: TRBV2
j_call: TRBJ1-5
cdr3_aa: CASSRTEGARNQPQHF

v_call: TRBV27
j_call: TRBJ2-7
cdr3_aa: CASSFTGAGKRAVEQYF

v_call: TRBV28
j_call: TRBJ2-5
cdr3_aa: CASSSILETQYF

v_call: TRBV28
j_call: TRBJ2-6
cdr3_aa: CASSSSASGANVLTF

v_call: TRBV5-1
j_call: TRBJ1-4
cdr3_aa: CASSLVPEKLFF

v_call: TRBV29-1
j_call: TRBJ2-7
cdr3_aa: CSVEVTSGDSYEQYF

v_call: TRBV19
j_call: TRBJ1-2
cdr3_aa: CASRPGQNYGYTF

v_call: TRBV18
j_call: TRBJ1-4
cdr3_aa: CASSPGTTNEKLFF

v_call: TRBV7-6
j_call: TRBJ2-7
cdr3_aa: CASSFGEGSHEQYF

v_call: TRBV10-3
j_call: TRBJ2-7
cdr3_aa: CAISAADRYEQYF

v_call: TRBV5-4
j_call: TRBJ1-4
cdr3_aa: CASSLQHGYRDNEKLFF

v_call: TRBV5-1
j_call: TRBJ2-5
cdr3_aa: CASRRVGQETQYF

v_call: TRBV10-2
j_call: TRBJ2-2
cdr3_aa: CASTRGREATGELFF

v_call: TRBV19
j_call: TRBJ1-4
cdr3_aa: CAGSQTTNEKLFF

v_call: TRBV29-1
j_call: TRBJ1-2
cdr3_aa: CSVEGGGTSLGYTF

v_call: TRBV6-6
j_call: TRBJ1-3
cdr3_aa: CASRELGNTIYF

v_call: TRBV28
j_call: TRBJ1-2
cdr3_aa: CASSGRVKGYTF

v_call: TRBV13
j_call: TRBJ1-1
cdr3_aa: CASIRGHLNTEAFF

v_call: TRBV19
j_call: TRBJ2-5
cdr3_aa: CASRNLRGEYQETQYF

v_call: TRBV14
j_call: TRBJ2-7
cdr3_aa: CASSQRGLAGVYEQYF

v_call: TRBV19
j_call: TRBJ1-2
cdr3_aa: CASSIAGVLYGYTF

v_call: TRBV10-3
j_call: TRBJ1-6
cdr3_aa: CAISGRDRGSPLHF